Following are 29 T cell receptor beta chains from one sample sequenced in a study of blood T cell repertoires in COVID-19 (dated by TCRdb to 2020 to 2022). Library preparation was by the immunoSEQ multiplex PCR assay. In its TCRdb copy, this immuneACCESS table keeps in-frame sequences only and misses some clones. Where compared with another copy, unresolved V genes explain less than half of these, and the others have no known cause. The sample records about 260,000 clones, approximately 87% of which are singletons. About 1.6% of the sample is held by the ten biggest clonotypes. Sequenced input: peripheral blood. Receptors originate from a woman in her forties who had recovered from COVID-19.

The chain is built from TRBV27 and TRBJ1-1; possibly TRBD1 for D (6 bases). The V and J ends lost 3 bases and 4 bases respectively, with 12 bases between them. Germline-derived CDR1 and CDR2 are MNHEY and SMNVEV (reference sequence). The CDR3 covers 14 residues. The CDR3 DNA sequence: TGTGCCAGCAGTTTTTTTTTCAGGGGCACTGAAGCTTTCTTT. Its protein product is CASSFFFRGTEAFF.

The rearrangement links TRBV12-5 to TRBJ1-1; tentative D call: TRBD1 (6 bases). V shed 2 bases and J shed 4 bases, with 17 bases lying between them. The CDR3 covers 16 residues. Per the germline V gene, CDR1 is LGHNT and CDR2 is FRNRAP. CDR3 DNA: TGTGCTAGTGGTTTGACCCAAGGGGGGGCCGGCACTGAAGCTTTCTTT. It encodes CASGLTQGGAGTEAFF.

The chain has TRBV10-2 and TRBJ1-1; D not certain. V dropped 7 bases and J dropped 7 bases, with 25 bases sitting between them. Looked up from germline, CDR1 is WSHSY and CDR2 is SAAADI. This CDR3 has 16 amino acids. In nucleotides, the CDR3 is TGCGCCAGCACCCCGAAGTCCCTCGGCAGCGGACTTGAAGCTTTCTTT. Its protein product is CASTPKSLGSGLEAFF.

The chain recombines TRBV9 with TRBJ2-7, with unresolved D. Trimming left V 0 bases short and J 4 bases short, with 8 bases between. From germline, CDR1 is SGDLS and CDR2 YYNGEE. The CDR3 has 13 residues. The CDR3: CASSVGATYEQYF. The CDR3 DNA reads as TGTGCCAGCAGCGTAGGGGCCACTTACGAGCAGTACTTC.

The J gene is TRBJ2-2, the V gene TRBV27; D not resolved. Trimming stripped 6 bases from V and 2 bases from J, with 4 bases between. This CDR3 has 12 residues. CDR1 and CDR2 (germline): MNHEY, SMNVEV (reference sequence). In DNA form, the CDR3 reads TGTGCCAGCAGCTTCAACACCGGGGAGCTGTTTTTT. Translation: CASSFNTGELFF.

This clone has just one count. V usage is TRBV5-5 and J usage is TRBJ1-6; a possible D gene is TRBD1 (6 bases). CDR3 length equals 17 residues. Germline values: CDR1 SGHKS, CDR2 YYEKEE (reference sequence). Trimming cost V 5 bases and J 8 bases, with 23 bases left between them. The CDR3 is CASSRPPGAAGDSPLHF. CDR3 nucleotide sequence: TGTGCCAGCAGTCGACCCCCAGGGGCCGCAGGGGATTCACCCCTCCACTTT.

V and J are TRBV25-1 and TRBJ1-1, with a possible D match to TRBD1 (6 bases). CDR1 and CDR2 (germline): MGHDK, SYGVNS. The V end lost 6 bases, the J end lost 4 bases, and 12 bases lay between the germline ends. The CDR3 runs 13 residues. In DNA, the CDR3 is TGTGCCAGCAGAAGAGGGGGTCGCACTGAAGCTTTCTTT. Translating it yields CASRRGGRTEAFF.

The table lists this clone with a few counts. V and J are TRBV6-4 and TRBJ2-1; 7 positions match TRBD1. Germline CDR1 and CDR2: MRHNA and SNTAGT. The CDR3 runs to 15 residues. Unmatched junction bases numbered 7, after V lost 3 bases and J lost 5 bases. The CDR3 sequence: CASSESPTGHNEQFF. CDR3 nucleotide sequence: TGTGCCAGCAGTGAATCCCCGACAGGGCACAATGAGCAGTTCTTC.

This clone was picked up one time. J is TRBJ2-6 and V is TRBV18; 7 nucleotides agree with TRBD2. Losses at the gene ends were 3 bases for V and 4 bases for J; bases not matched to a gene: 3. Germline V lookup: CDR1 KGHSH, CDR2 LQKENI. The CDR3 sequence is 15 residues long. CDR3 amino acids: CASSPGGTGANVLTF. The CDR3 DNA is TGTGCCAGCTCACCCGGGGGGACCGGGGCCAACGTCCTGACTTTC.

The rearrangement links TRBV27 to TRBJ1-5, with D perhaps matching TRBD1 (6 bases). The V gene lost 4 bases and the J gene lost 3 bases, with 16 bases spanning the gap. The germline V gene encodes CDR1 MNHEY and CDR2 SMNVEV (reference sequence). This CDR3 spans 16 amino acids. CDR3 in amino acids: CASSSLPGTLNQPQHF. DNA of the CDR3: TGTGCCAGCAGTTCCCTCCCCGGGACACTCAATCAGCCCCAGCATTTT.

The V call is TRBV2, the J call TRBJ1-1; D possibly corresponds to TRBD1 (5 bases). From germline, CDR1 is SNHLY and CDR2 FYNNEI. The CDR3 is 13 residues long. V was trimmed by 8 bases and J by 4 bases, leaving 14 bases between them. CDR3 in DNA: TGTGCCAGCGCCAGGGCTCCAAGCACTGAAGCTTTCTTT. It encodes CASARAPSTEAFF. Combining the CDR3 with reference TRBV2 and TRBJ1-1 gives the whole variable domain EPEVTQTPSHQVTQMGQEVILRCVPISNHLYFYWYRQILGQKVEFLVSFYNNEISEKSEIFDDQFSVERPDGSNFTLKIRSTKLEDSAMYFCASARAPSTEAFFGQGTRLTVV.

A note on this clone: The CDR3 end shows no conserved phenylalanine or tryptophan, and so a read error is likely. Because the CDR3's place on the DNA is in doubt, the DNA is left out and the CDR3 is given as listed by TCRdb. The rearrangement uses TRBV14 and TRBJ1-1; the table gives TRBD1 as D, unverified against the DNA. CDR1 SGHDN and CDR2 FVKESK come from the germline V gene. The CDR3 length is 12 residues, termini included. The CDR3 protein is CASELFHRDTER.

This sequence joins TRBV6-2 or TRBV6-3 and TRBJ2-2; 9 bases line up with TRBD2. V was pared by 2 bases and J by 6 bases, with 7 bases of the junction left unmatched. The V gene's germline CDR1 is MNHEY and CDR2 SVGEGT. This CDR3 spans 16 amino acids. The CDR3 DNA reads TGTGCCAGCAGTTACAAAATTCGCGGGGGGGCCGGGGAGCTGTTTTTT. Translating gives CASSYKIRGGAGELFF.

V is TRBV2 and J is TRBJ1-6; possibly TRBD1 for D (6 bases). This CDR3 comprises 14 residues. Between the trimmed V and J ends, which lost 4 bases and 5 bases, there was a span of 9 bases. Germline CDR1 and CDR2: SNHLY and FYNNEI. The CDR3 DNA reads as TGTGCCAGCAGTGTGGACAGCAATAATTCACCCCTCCACTTT. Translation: CASSVDSNNSPLHF.

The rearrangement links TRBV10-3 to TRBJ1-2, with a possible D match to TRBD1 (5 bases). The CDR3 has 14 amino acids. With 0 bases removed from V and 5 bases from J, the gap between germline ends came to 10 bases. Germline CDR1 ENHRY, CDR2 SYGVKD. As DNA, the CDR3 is TGTGCCATCAGTGAGTCCAGGGATGAGTATGGCTACACCTTC. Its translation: CAISESRDEYGYTF.

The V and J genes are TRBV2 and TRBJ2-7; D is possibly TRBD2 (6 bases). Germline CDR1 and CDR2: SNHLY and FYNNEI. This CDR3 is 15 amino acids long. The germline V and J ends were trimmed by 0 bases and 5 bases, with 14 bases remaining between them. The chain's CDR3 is CASSEAADRGDEQYF. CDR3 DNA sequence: TGTGCCAGCAGTGAAGCCGCGGACCGCGGGGACGAGCAGTACTTC.

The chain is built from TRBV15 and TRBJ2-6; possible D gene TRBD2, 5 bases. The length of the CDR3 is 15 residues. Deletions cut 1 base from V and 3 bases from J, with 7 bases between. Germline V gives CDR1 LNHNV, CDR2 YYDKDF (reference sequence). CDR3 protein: CATSRGGLGANVLTF. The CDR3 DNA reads TGTGCCACCAGCAGAGGTGGACTTGGGGCCAACGTCCTGACTTTC. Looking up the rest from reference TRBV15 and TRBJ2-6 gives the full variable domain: DAMVIQNPRYQVTQFGKPVTLSCSQTLNHNVMYWYQQKSSQAPKLLFHYYDKDFNNEADTPDNFQSRRPNTSFCFLDIRSPGLGDTAMYLCATSRGGLGANVLTFGAGSRLTVL.

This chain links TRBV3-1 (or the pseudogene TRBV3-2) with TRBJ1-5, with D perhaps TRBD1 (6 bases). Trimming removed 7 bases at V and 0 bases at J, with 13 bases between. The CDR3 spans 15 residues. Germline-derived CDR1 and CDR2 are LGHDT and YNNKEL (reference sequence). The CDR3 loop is CASTQDSYSNQPQHF. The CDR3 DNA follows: TGTGCCAGCACCCAGGACAGTTATAGCAATCAGCCCCAGCATTTT.

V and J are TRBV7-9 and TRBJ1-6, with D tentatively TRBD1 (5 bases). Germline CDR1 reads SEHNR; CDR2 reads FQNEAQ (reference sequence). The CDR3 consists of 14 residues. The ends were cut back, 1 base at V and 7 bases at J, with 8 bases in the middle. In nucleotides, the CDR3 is TGTGCCAGCAGCTTAGTCCCAGGGAATTCACCCCTCCACTTT. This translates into CASSLVPGNSPLHF.

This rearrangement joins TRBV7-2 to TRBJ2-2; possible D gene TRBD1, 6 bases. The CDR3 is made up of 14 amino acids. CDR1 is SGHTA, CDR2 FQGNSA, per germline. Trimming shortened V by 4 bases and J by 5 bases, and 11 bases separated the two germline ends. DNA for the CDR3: TGTGCCAGCAGCTCCCGAGGGGGTACCGGGGAGCTGTTTTTT. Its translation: CASSSRGGTGELFF.

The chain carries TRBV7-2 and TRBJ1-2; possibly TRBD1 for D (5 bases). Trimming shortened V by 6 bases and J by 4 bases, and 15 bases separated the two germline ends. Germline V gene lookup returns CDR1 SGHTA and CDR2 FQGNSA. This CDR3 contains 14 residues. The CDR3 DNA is TGTGCCAGCAGTTACAGGTTGGGTGGCTATGGCTACACCTTC. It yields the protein CASSYRLGGYGYTF.

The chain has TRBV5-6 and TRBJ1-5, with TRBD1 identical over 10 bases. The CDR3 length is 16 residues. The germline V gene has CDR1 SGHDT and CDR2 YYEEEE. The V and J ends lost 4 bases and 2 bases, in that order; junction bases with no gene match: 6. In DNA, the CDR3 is TGTGCCAGCAGCATTGCCGGGACAGGGGGCAATCAGCCCCAGCATTTT. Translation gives CASSIAGTGGNQPQHF.

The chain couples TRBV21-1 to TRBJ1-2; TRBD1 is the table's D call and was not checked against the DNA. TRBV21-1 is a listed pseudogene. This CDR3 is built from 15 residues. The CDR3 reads CASSKSRDTHYGYTF. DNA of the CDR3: TGTGCCAGCAGTAAATCCCGGGACACACACTATGGCTACACCTTC.

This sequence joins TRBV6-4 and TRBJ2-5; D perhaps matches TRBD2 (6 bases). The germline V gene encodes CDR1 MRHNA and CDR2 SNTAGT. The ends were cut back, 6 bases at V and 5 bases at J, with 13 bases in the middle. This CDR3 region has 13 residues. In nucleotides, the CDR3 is TGTGCCAGCAGCCCCGCGGAGGGGGAGACCCAGTACTTC. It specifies CASSPAEGETQYF.

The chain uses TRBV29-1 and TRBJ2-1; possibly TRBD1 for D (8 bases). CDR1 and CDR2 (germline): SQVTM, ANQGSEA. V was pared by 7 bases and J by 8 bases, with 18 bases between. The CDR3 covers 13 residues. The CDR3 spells CSADREGVDEQFF. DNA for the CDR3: TGCAGCGCGGACAGGGAGGGAGTAGATGAGCAGTTCTTC.

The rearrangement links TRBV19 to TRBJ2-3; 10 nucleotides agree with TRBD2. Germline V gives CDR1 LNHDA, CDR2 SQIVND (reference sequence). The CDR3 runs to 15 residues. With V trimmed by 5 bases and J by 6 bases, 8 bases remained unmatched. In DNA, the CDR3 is TGTGCCAGTAGTTCCAGCGGGGGGGCCAGTGATACGCAGTATTTT. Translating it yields CASSSSGGASDTQYF.

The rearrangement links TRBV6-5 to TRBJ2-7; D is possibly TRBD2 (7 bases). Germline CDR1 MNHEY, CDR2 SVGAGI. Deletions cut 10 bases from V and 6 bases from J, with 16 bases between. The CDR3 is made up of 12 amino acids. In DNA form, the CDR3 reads TGTGCCACCGGGCGGGGGCGCAGCGAGCAGTACTTC. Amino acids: CATGRGRSEQYF.

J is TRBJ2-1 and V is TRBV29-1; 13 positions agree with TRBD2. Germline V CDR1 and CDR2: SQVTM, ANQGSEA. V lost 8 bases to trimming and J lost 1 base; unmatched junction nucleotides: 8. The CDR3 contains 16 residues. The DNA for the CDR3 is TGCAGCCTAACTAGCGGGGGGGCAAGTTCCTACAATGAGCAGTTCTTC. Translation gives CSLTSGGASSYNEQFF.

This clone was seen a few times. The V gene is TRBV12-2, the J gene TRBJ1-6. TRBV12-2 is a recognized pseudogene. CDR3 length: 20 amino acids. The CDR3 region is CASRAARDLFGRSYNSPLHF. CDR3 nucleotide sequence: TGTGCAAGTCGCGCCGCACGGGACCTATTCGGGAGATCCTATAATTCACCCCTCCACTTT.